This paragraph reports one TCR beta chain. No antigen is known for it. CDR1 and CDR2 (germline): SGDLS, YYNGEE. CDR3 size: 15 residues. V shed 0 bases, J shed 1 base, and the junction held 3 bases outside the gene matches. The sample is drawn from a study of vaccination effects on CD4 cells after COVID-19. Study-level background: Relative to the second dose, post-vaccine samples were obtained a median of 72 days later. Study observations and caveats: There was marked clonal contraction among infection- and vaccine-induced clones late after vaccination.

Using immunoSEQ multiplex PCR, the repertoire was profiled, and TCRdb retains in-frame clones only, with some absent. The sample has tens of thousands of clones; just under 80% are singletons. The ViraFEST assay expanded antigen-specific CD4+ T cells with viral peptide pools before sequencing. Isolating CD4+ T cells followed approximately 10 days of culture. Each participant was administered two doses of either the BNT162b2 or the mRNA-1273 vaccine. The healthy vaccine recipients, who had no prior SARS-CoV-2 infection, showed negative nucleocapsid antibodies. PBMC were cultured at around 1.9 million per well with 8 to 10 IU/ml IL-2 and about 9.4 ug/ml peptides.

The receptor was derived from a human donor who received a COVID-19 vaccine. V is TRBV9 and J is TRBJ2-5, with 7 bases matching TRBD2. The material was CD4+ T cells from PBMCs cultured with HCoV-OC43 spike peptides, obtained after COVID-19 vaccination. The sample's subset: HCoV-OC43 spike overlapping peptide pool stimulation. CDR3 region: CASSVVGTTQETQYF. As DNA, the CDR3 is TGTGCCAGCAGCGTAGTAGGGACTACCCAAGAGACCCAGTACTTC.